This is a list of T cell receptor beta chains from one sample in a study of tumor-infiltrating lymphocytes in primary liver carcinoma. TCRdb ran MiXCR on the multiplex PCR reads and lists one entry per CDR3 protein. The data contain around 37,000 distinct CDR3 sequences, 75% of them singletons. Sequencing was carried out using tumor-adjacent normal liver tissue. Receptors originate from a man between 35 and 55 years old with primary liver carcinoma and hepatitis B virus infection. CDR3s include the opening cysteine and the closing phenylalanine or tryptophan. A D gene is named only where the DNA matches it firmly. Clone size, where shown, is once, few, many, or a class for clones that have expanded.

CDR3 DNA: TGTGTCAGTAGTTTAGAAGGGGCAACTCAGCCCCAGCATTTT
CDR3 protein: CVSSLEGATQPQHF
V gene: TRBV28
J gene: TRBJ1-5
clone size: once
D gene: -
CDR3 length: 14

CDR3 DNA: TGCGCCAGCACCGACCGAGCCTTCAATGCGCAGTTCTTC
CDR3 protein: CASTDRAFNAQFF
V gene: TRBV10-2
J gene: TRBJ2-1
clone size: -
D gene: -
CDR3 length: 13

CDR3 DNA: TGTGCCATCTCCGTCGCCCGAGGGACCGGGGAGCTGTTTTTT
CDR3 protein: CAISVARGTGELFF
V gene: TRBV6-6
J gene: TRBJ2-2
clone size: medium-sized
D gene: -
CDR3 length: 14

CDR3 DNA: TGTGCCAGCAGCCCCGGGACAGGGGTCAATGAGCAGTTCTTC
CDR3 protein: CASSPGTGVNEQFF
V gene: TRBV7-3
J gene: TRBJ2-1
clone size: many
D gene: TRBD1
CDR3 length: 14

CDR3 DNA: TGTGCCTCACAGGAGGCGAACACTGAAGCTTTCTTT
CDR3 protein: CASQEANTEAFF
V gene: TRBV6-1
J gene: TRBJ1-1
clone size: -
D gene: -
CDR3 length: 12

CDR3 DNA: TGTGCCAACATACGGTCAGGGGTGGTGACCCAGTACTTC
CDR3 protein: CANIRSGVVTQYF
V gene: TRBV28
J gene: TRBJ2-5
clone size: -
D gene: -
CDR3 length: 13

CDR3 DNA: -
CDR3 protein: CGVVPLVGLGNEQLF
V gene: TRBV29-1
J gene: TRBJ2-1
clone size: -
D gene: -
CDR3 length: 15

CDR3 DNA: TGTAGCGGACAGTGGGCGAAAGTGGAGACCCAGTACTTC
CDR3 protein: CSGQWAKVETQYF
V gene: TRBV29-1
J gene: TRBJ2-5
clone size: -
D gene: -
CDR3 length: 13

CDR3 DNA: TGTGCCAGCAGCCAAGGTTTGGTAGAGGCCTATGAGCAGTACTTC
CDR3 protein: CASSQGLVEAYEQYF
V gene: TRBV14
J gene: TRBJ2-7
clone size: -
D gene: -
CDR3 length: 15

CDR3 DNA: TGTGCCAGCAGCTACCTCAGGGGGTCCTTCCACGAGGATTACTTC
CDR3 protein: CASSYLRGSFHEDYF
V gene: TRBV5-6
J gene: TRBJ2-7
clone size: -
D gene: TRBD1
CDR3 length: 15

CDR3 DNA: TGTGCCAACAGTTACCGCAGGGGTACGAACACCGAAGCTTTCTTT
CDR3 protein: CANSYRRGTNTEAFF
V gene: TRBV6-5
J gene: TRBJ1-1
clone size: once
D gene: -
CDR3 length: 15

CDR3 DNA: TGTGCCAGCAGTCCCCCGGGACAGGGCTCCTACAAGGAGCAGTTCTTC
CDR3 protein: CASSPPGQGSYKEQFF
V gene: TRBV6-2/TRBV6-3
J gene: TRBJ2-1
clone size: -
D gene: TRBD1
CDR3 length: 16

CDR3 DNA: TGCAGCGTTGCACTAGCGGATTACGAGCAGTATTTC
CDR3 protein: CSVALADYEQYF
V gene: TRBV29-1
J gene: TRBJ2-7
clone size: -
D gene: TRBD2
CDR3 length: 12

CDR3 DNA: TGTGTGAGCAGTGAAGGGACAGGGGATGAGCAGTTCTTC
CDR3 protein: CVSSEGTGDEQFF
V gene: TRBV6-1
J gene: TRBJ2-1
clone size: -
D gene: TRBD1
CDR3 length: 13

CDR3 DNA: TGTGCTAGCAGTAGCAGTTTATCCGAAAACAATGAGCAGTTCTTC
CDR3 protein: CASSSSLSENNEQFF
V gene: TRBV7-9
J gene: TRBJ2-1
clone size: -
D gene: -
CDR3 length: 15

CDR3 DNA: TGTGCCAGCAGCACAGACAGGGAGAACGAAAAACTGTTTTTT
CDR3 protein: CASSTDRENEKLFF
V gene: TRBV7-9
J gene: TRBJ1-4
clone size: -
D gene: TRBD1
CDR3 length: 14

CDR3 DNA: TGTGCCAGCAGCCAAGACCCAGCCAAAAACATTCAGTACTTC
CDR3 protein: CASSQDPAKNIQYF
V gene: TRBV14
J gene: TRBJ2-4
clone size: many
D gene: -
CDR3 length: 14

CDR3 DNA: TGTGCCAGCAGCTTAGCTGGCCAGAAAGAAAAACTGTCTTTT
CDR3 protein: CASSLAGQKEKLSF
V gene: TRBV7-9
J gene: TRBJ1-4
clone size: -
D gene: -
CDR3 length: 14

CDR3 DNA: TGCGCCAGCAGTCAAGATCAGGAGTCAGGAGCAGATACGCAGTATTTT
CDR3 protein: CASSQDQESGADTQYF
V gene: TRBV4-3
J gene: TRBJ2-3
clone size: -
D gene: -
CDR3 length: 16

CDR3 DNA: TGTGCCAACAGTGAAGTTGACACCGGGGAGCTTTTTTTT
CDR3 protein: CANSEVDTGELFF
V gene: TRBV6-1
J gene: TRBJ2-2
clone size: -
D gene: -
CDR3 length: 13

CDR3 DNA: TGTGCCGATAATCAGCCCCAGCATTTT
CDR3 protein: CADNQPQHF
V gene: TRBV6-4
J gene: TRBJ1-5
clone size: many
D gene: -
CDR3 length: 9

CDR3 DNA: TGCCCCAGCAGCTTGAACGGCCGTGCTAGCATAGATACGCAGTATTTT
CDR3 protein: CPSSLNGRASIDTQYF
V gene: TRBV5-1
J gene: TRBJ2-3
clone size: -
D gene: -
CDR3 length: 16

CDR3 DNA: TGTGCCAGCAGCTCTAACAGGAACTCCTACGAGCAGTACTTC
CDR3 protein: CASSSNRNSYEQYF
V gene: TRBV11-2
J gene: TRBJ2-7
clone size: large
D gene: -
CDR3 length: 14

CDR3 DNA: TGTGCCAGCAGTCCACGGACAGGGCTCGGCTACACCTTC
CDR3 protein: CASSPRTGLGYTF
V gene: TRBV6-6
J gene: TRBJ1-2
clone size: many
D gene: TRBD1
CDR3 length: 13

CDR3 DNA: TGCGCCAGCAGCCAAGGAGAGGCTATCCAAGAGACCCAGTATTTC
CDR3 protein: CASSQGEAIQETQYF
V gene: TRBV4-3
J gene: TRBJ2-5
clone size: -
D gene: -
CDR3 length: 15

CDR3 DNA: TGTGCCAGCCTCTCTAGCGGTAGGGCGGGGGAGCGGTTCTTC
CDR3 protein: CASLSSGRAGERFF
V gene: TRBV12-3/TRBV12-4
J gene: TRBJ2-1
clone size: -
D gene: TRBD2
CDR3 length: 14

CDR3 DNA: TGTGCCAGCGGCTTAGAACATCGCGGGGGGAGCACAGATACGCAGTATTTT
CDR3 protein: CASGLEHRGGSTDTQYF
V gene: TRBV13
J gene: TRBJ2-3
clone size: -
D gene: TRBD2
CDR3 length: 17

CDR3 DNA: TGTGCCAGCAGCTTAGTAGGAGTAACAGGGGGCAATCAGCCCCGGCATTTT
CDR3 protein: CASSLVGVTGGNQPRHF
V gene: TRBV11-2
J gene: TRBJ1-5
clone size: -
D gene: TRBD1
CDR3 length: 17

CDR3 DNA: TGTGCCAGCAGTCTCGATAACGGGAGCGTGCACAATGAGCAGTCCTTC
CDR3 protein: CASSLDNGSVHNEQSF
V gene: TRBV11-3
J gene: TRBJ2-1
clone size: -
D gene: -
CDR3 length: 16

CDR3 DNA: TGTGCCATCAGTGAGTCGATGGGGATGAACACTGAAGCTTTCTTT
CDR3 protein: CAISESMGMNTEAFF
V gene: TRBV10-3
J gene: TRBJ1-1
clone size: many
D gene: -
CDR3 length: 15

CDR3 DNA: TGTGCCAGCGGCCAGAACGGACTAGCGGGGATCACAGATACGCAGTATTTT
CDR3 protein: CASGQNGLAGITDTQYF
V gene: TRBV5-6
J gene: TRBJ2-3
clone size: few
D gene: TRBD2
CDR3 length: 17

CDR3 DNA: TGTGCCAGCAGTAACGGGGCGTCTGGGGCCAACGTCCCGGCTTTC
CDR3 protein: CASSNGASGANVPAF
V gene: TRBV6-1
J gene: TRBJ2-6
clone size: -
D gene: -
CDR3 length: 15

CDR3 DNA: TGCGCCAGCAGCTCTCCCGGGACTAGCAGTACCAAGGGGACTCGGGAGACCCGGTACTTC
CDR3 protein: CASSSPGTSSTKGTRETRYF
V gene: TRBV5-1
J gene: TRBJ2-5
clone size: -
D gene: TRBD2
CDR3 length: 20

CDR3 DNA: TGTGCCAGCAGCTCCACCAGACGGGGCTACAATGAGCAGTTGTTC
CDR3 protein: CASSSTRRGYNEQLF
V gene: TRBV9
J gene: TRBJ2-1
clone size: -
D gene: -
CDR3 length: 15

CDR3 DNA: TGTGCCAGCAGCGGACTAGCGGGAGGTCTTGTGGATGAGCAGTTCTTC
CDR3 protein: CASSGLAGGLVDEQFF
V gene: TRBV28
J gene: TRBJ2-1
clone size: many
D gene: TRBD2
CDR3 length: 16

CDR3 DNA: TGCGCCAGTAGCGAGGGCGACCAGAGCACAGATACGCAGTATTTT
CDR3 protein: CASSEGDQSTDTQYF
V gene: TRBV10-2
J gene: TRBJ2-3
clone size: -
D gene: -
CDR3 length: 15

CDR3 DNA: TGTGCCAGCAGTCAAGTCGGGGGGCTGCTTGAGCAATTCTTC
CDR3 protein: CASSQVGGLLEQFF
V gene: TRBV6-5
J gene: TRBJ2-1
clone size: -
D gene: -
CDR3 length: 14

CDR3 DNA: TGTGCCAGCAGCTTGGCAGGACACCAGCTCCAGCATTTT
CDR3 protein: CASSLAGHQLQHF
V gene: TRBV5-8
J gene: TRBJ1-5
clone size: -
D gene: -
CDR3 length: 13

CDR3 DNA: TGTGCCAGCAGCCTAAACAATGATCAGATCTTC
CDR3 protein: CASSLNNDQIF
V gene: TRBV11-2
J gene: TRBJ2-1
clone size: -
D gene: -
CDR3 length: 11

CDR3 DNA: TGCAATGCTAGAGAGGTGAGGGAGCAGTTCTTC
CDR3 protein: CNAREVREQFF
V gene: TRBV20-1
J gene: TRBJ2-1
clone size: -
D gene: -
CDR3 length: 11